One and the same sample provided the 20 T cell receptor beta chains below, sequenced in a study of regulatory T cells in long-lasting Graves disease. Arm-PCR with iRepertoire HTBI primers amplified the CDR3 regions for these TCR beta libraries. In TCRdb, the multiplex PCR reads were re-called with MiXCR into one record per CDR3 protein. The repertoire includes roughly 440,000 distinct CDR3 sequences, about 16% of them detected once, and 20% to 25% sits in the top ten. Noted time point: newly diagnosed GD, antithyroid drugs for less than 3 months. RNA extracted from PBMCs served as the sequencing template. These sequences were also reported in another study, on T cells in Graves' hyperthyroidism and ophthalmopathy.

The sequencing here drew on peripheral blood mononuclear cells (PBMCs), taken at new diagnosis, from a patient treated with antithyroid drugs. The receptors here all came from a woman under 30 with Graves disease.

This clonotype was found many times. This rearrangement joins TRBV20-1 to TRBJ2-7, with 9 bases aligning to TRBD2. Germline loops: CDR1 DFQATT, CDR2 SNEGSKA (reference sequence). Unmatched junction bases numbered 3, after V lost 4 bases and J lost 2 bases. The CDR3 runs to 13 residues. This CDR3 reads CSAIAGEPYEQYF. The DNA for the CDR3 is TGCAGTGCTATAGCGGGAGAGCCCTACGAGCAGTACTTC.

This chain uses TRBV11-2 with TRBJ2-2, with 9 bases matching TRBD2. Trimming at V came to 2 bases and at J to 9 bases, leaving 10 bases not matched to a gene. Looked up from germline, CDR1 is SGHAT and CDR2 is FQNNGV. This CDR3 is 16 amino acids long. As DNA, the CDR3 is TGTGCCAGCAGCTTATATGTAGCGGGAGAAGGAAGGGAGCTGTTTTTT. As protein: CASSLYVAGEGRELFF.

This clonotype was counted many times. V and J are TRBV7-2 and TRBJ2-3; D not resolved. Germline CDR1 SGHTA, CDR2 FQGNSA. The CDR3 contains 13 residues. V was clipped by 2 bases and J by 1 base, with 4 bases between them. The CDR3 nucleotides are TGTGCCAGCAGCTTATTCCGCACAGATACGCAGTATTTT. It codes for CASSLFRTDTQYF.

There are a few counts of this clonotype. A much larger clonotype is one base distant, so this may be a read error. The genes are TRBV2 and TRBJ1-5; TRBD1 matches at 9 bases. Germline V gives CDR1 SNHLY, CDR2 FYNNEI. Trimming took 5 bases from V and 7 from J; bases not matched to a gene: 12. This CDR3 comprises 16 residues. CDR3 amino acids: CASSTGTGCVKQPQHF. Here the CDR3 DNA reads TGTGCCAGCAGTACCGGGACAGGGTGTGTTAAGCAGCCCCAGCATTTT. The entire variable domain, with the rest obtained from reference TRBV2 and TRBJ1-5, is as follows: EPEVTQTPSHQVTQMGQEVILRCVPISNHLYFYWYRQILGQKVEFLVSFYNNEISEKSEIFDDQFSVERPDGSNFTLKIRSTKLEDSAMYFCASSTGTGCVKQPQHFGDGTRLSIL.

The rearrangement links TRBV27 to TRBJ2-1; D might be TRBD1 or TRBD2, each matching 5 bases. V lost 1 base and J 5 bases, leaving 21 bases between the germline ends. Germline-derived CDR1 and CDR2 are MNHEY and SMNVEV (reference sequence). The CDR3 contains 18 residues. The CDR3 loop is CASSLWSRGGNNNNEQFF. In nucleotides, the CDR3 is TGTGCCAGCAGTTTATGGTCCCGGGGCGGAAACAATAACAATGAGCAGTTCTTC.

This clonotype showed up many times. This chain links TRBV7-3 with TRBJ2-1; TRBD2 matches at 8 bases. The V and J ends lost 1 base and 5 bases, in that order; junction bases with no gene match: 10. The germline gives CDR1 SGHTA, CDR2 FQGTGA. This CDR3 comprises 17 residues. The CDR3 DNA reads TGTGCCAGCAGCTTAAAATCCGCGGGGGGCCCCGACAATGAGCAGTTCTTC. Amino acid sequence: CASSLKSAGGPDNEQFF.

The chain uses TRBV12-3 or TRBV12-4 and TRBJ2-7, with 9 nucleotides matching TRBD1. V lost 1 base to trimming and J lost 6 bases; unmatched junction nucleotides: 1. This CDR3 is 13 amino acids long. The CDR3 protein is CASSLGGQGEQYF. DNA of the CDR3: TGTGCCAGCAGTTTAGGGGGACAGGGCGAGCAGTACTTC.

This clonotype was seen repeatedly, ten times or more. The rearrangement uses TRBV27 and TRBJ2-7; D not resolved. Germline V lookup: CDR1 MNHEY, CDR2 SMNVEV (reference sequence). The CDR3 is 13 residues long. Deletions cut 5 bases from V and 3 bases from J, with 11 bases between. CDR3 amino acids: CASSRTENYEQYF. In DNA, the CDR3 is TGTGCCAGCAGTCGGACGGAAAACTACGAGCAGTACTTC.

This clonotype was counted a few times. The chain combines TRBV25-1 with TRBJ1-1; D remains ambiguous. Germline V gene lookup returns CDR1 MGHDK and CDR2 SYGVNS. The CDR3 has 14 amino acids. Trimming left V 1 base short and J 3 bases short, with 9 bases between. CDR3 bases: TGTGCCAGCAGTGAATTGGGTGGGCACACTGAAGCTTTCTTT. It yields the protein CASSELGGHTEAFF. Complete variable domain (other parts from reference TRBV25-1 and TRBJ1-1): EADIYQTPRYLVIGTGKKITLECSQTMGHDKMYWYQQDPGMELHLIHYSYGVNSTEKGDLSSESTVSRIRTEHFPLTLESARPSHTSQYLCASSELGGHTEAFFGQGTRLTVV.

The CDR3 region has the DNA TGCAGCGTATCAACCGGAGGCGGCTACGAGCAGTACTTC. Translating gives CSVSTGGGYEQYF. This sequence joins TRBV29-1 and TRBJ2-7; D possibly corresponds to TRBD2 (5 bases). Between the trimmed V and J ends, which lost 6 bases and 3 bases, there was a span of 15 bases. Germline-derived CDR1 and CDR2 are SQVTM and ANQGSEA. This CDR3 is 13 amino acids long.

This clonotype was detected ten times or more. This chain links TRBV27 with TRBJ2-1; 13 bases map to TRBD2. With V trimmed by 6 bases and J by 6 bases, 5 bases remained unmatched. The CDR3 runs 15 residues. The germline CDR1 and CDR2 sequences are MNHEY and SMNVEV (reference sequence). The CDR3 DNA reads TGTGCCAGCAGCCCTACTAGCGGGAGGGCCAATGAGCAGTTCTTC. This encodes CASSPTSGRANEQFF.

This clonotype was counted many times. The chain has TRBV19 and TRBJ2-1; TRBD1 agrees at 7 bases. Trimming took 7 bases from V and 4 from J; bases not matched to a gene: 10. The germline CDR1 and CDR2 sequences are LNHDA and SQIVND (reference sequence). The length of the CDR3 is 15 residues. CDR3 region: CASTRGNSLYNEQFF. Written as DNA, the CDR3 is TGTGCCAGTACCAGGGGGAATAGCCTTTACAATGAGCAGTTCTTC.

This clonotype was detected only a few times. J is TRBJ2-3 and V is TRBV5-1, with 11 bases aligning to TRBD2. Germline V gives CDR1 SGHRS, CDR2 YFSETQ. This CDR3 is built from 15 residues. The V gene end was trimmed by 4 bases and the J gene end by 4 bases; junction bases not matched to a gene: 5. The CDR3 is CASSPTSGSSDTQYF. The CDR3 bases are TGCGCCAGCAGCCCCACTAGCGGGAGTTCAGATACGCAGTATTTT.

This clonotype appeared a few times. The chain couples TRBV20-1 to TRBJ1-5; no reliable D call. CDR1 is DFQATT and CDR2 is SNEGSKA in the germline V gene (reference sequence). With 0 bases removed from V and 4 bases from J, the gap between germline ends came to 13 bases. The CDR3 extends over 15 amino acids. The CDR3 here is CSARDLSGDNQPQHF. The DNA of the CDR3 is TGCAGTGCTAGAGATTTGTCCGGGGATAATCAGCCCCAGCATTTT.

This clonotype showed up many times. The CDR3 nucleotides are TGTGCCAGCAGTTCGGGACAGGAAATTTATGGCTACACCTTC. Translating it yields CASSSGQEIYGYTF. V gene TRBV28 combines with J gene TRBJ1-2; TRBD1 agrees at 8 bases. V shed 4 bases and J 5 bases; nucleotides not matched to a gene: 6. The CDR3 extends over 14 amino acids. Germline CDR1 is MDHEN and CDR2 is SYDVKM.

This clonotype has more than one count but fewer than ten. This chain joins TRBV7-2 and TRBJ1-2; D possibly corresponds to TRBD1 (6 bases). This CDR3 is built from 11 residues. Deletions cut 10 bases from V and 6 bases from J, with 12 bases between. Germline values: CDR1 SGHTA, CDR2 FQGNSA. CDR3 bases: TGTGCCATCACAGGGTCTGATGGCTACACCTTC. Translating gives CAITGSDGYTF.

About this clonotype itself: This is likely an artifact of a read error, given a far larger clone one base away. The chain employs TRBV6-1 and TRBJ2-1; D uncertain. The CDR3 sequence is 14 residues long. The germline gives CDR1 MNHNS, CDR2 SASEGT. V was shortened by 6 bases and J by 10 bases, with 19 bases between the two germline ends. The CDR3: CASSRTIGFNEQFF. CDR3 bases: TGTGCCAGCAGCCGAACCATCGGTTTCAACGAGCAGTTCTTC.

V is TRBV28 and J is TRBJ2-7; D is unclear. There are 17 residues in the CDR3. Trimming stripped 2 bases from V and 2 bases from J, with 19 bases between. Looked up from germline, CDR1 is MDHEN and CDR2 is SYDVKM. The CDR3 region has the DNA TGTGCCAGCAGTTTACATATGTGGAAAGGGATAGCCTACGAGCAGTACTTC. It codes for CASSLHMWKGIAYEQYF.

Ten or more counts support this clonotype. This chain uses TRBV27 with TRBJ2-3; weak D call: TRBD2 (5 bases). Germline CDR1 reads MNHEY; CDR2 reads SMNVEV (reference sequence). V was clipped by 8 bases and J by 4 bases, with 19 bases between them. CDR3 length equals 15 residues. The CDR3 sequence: CASRHQEAASDTQYF. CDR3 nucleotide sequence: TGTGCCAGCCGACACCAGGAGGCAGCTTCAGATACGCAGTATTTT.

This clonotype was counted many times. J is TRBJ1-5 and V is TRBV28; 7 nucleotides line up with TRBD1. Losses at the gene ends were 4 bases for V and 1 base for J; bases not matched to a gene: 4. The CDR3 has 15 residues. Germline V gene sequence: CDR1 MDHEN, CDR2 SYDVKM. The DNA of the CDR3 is TGTGCCAGCAGTTATTTGGGACAGAGCAATCAGCCCCAGCATTTT. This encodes CASSYLGQSNQPQHF. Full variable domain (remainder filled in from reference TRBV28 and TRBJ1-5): DVKVTQSSRYLVKRTGEKVFLECVQDMDHENMFWYRQDPGLGLRLIYFSYDVKMKEKGDIPEGYSVSREKKERFSLILESASTNQTSMYLCASSYLGQSNQPQHFGDGTRLSIL.